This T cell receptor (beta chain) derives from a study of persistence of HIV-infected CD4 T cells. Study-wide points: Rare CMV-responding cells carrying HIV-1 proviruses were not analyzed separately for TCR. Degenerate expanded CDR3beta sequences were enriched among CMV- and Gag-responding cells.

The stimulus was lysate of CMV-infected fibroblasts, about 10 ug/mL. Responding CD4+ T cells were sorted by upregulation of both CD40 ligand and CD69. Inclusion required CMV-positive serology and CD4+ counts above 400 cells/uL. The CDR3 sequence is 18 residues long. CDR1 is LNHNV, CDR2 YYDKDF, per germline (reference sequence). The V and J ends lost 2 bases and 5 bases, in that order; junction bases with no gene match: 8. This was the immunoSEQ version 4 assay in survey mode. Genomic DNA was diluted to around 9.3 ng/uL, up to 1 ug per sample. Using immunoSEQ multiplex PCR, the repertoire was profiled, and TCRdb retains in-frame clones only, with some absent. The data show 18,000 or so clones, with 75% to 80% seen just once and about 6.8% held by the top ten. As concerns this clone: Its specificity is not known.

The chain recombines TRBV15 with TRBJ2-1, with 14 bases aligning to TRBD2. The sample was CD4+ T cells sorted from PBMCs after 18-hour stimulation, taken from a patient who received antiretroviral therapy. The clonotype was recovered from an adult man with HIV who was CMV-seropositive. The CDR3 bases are TGTGCCACCAGCAGACAACCCAGGACTAGCGGGGGGAACAATGAGCAGTTCTTC. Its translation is CATSRQPRTSGGNNEQFF. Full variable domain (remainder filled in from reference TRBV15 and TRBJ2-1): DAMVIQNPRYQVTQFGKPVTLSCSQTLNHNVMYWYQQKSSQAPKLLFHYYDKDFNNEADTPDNFQSRRPNTSFCFLDIRSPGLGDTAMYLCATSRQPRTSGGNNEQFFGPGTRLTVL.